Listed below are T cell receptor beta chains from one sample, sequenced in a study of T cell responses to AZD1222 COVID-19 vaccine. Clones were sequenced by immunoSEQ multiplex PCR, and TCRdb holds only the in-frame ones, with some missing. The data contain 100,000 to 150,000 clones, roughly nine tenths of them singletons. The sequencing used peripheral blood, collected on day 0 of AZD1222 vaccination. Receptors originate from an adult in good health. The CDR3 runs from the conserved cysteine through the conserved F or W. D genes are given only for firm matches. A row's size may be missing; if present it is once, few, many or a size class.

D gene: TRBD1
J gene: TRBJ1-5
CDR3 length: 15
clone size: .
V gene: TRBV19
CDR3 protein: CASSTTGGGNQPQHF
CDR3 DNA: TGTGCCAGTAGTACCACAGGGGGCGGCAATCAGCCCCAGCATTTT

D gene: .
J gene: TRBJ1-6
CDR3 length: 14
clone size: .
V gene: TRBV6-6
CDR3 protein: CASSRDGDRSPLHF
CDR3 DNA: TGTGCCAGCAGCCGGGACGGAGATCGCTCACCCCTCCACTTT

D gene: .
J gene: TRBJ2-2
CDR3 length: 15
clone size: .
V gene: TRBV5-1
CDR3 protein: CASSGGLRDTGELFF
CDR3 DNA: TGCGCCAGCAGCGGAGGACTACGGGACACCGGGGAGCTGTTTTTT

D gene: .
J gene: TRBJ1-4
CDR3 length: 18
clone size: once
V gene: TRBV3-1/TRBV3-2
CDR3 protein: CASSQDTRARGTNEKLFF
CDR3 DNA: TGTGCCAGCAGCCAAGATACGAGGGCTAGAGGAACTAATGAAAAACTGTTTTTT

D gene: TRBD1
J gene: TRBJ2-7
CDR3 length: 16
clone size: once
V gene: TRBV5-1
CDR3 protein: CASSSGDSKLSYEQYF
CDR3 DNA: TGCGCCAGCAGCTCCGGGGACAGCAAGCTCTCCTACGAGCAGTACTTC

D gene: TRBD2
J gene: TRBJ2-1
CDR3 length: 15
clone size: .
V gene: TRBV20-1
CDR3 protein: CSASGGESSYNEQFF
CDR3 DNA: TGCAGTGCTAGTGGGGGGGAAAGCTCCTACAATGAGCAGTTCTTC

D gene: .
J gene: TRBJ2-2
CDR3 length: 14
clone size: .
V gene: TRBV5-1
CDR3 protein: CASSATGNTGELFF
CDR3 DNA: TGCGCCAGCAGCGCAACAGGGAACACCGGGGAGCTGTTTTTT

D gene: .
J gene: TRBJ2-1
CDR3 length: 13
clone size: once
V gene: TRBV6-5
CDR3 protein: CASSYSKRNEQFF
CDR3 DNA: TGTGCCAGCAGTTACTCAAAGCGGAATGAGCAGTTCTTC

D gene: .
J gene: TRBJ1-2
CDR3 length: 15
clone size: .
V gene: TRBV4-3
CDR3 protein: CASSPVRRGHYGYTF
CDR3 DNA: TGCGCCAGCAGTCCCGTACGCAGGGGCCACTATGGCTACACCTTC

D gene: .
J gene: TRBJ2-7
CDR3 length: 12
clone size: .
V gene: TRBV28
CDR3 protein: CASSYGSYEQYF
CDR3 DNA: TGTGCCAGCAGTTATGGGTCCTACGAGCAGTACTTC

D gene: TRBD1
J gene: TRBJ2-2
CDR3 length: 16
clone size: .
V gene: TRBV7-9
CDR3 protein: CASSRRGTGDTGELFF
CDR3 DNA: TGTGCCAGCAGCCGCCGCGGGACAGGGGACACCGGGGAGCTGTTTTTT

D gene: .
J gene: TRBJ2-7
CDR3 length: 14
clone size: .
V gene: TRBV5-8
CDR3 protein: CASSLGQAIYEQYF
CDR3 DNA: TGTGCCAGCAGCTTGGGACAGGCTATCTACGAGCAGTACTTC

D gene: .
J gene: TRBJ2-3
CDR3 length: 16
clone size: .
V gene: TRBV24-1
CDR3 protein: CATSDPPGDRTDTQYF
CDR3 DNA: TGTGCCACCAGTGATCCCCCAGGTGATCGCACAGATACGCAGTATTTT

D gene: TRBD2
J gene: TRBJ2-2
CDR3 length: 17
clone size: .
V gene: TRBV7-3
CDR3 protein: CASSPGLAGVNTGELFF
CDR3 DNA: TGTGCCAGCAGCCCGGGACTAGCGGGAGTGAACACCGGGGAGCTGTTTTTT

D gene: .
J gene: TRBJ2-7
CDR3 length: 18
clone size: .
V gene: TRBV28
CDR3 protein: CASSLGQRLSPNPYEQYF
CDR3 DNA: TGTGCCAGCAGTTTAGGACAGCGACTCTCCCCTAACCCCTACGAGCAGTACTTC

D gene: .
J gene: TRBJ2-5
CDR3 length: 15
clone size: .
V gene: TRBV4-3
CDR3 protein: CASSHDTADQETQYF
CDR3 DNA: TGCGCCAGCAGCCATGACACAGCAGACCAAGAGACCCAGTACTTC

D gene: .
J gene: TRBJ2-3
CDR3 length: 14
clone size: once
V gene: TRBV5-1
CDR3 protein: CSSTLIAGTDTQYF
CDR3 DNA: TGCTCTTCCACCCTTATAGCCGGCACAGATACGCAGTATTTT

D gene: .
J gene: TRBJ1-5
CDR3 length: 14
clone size: .
V gene: TRBV5-6
CDR3 protein: CASSFLGEGQPQHF
CDR3 DNA: TGTGCCAGCAGCTTTTTAGGGGAAGGTCAGCCCCAGCATTTT

D gene: .
J gene: TRBJ1-1
CDR3 length: 14
clone size: .
V gene: TRBV2
CDR3 protein: CASSAQGLNTEAFF
CDR3 DNA: TGTGCCAGCAGTGCTCAGGGGTTGAACACTGAAGCTTTCTTT

D gene: .
J gene: TRBJ2-7
CDR3 length: 16
clone size: .
V gene: TRBV10-3
CDR3 protein: CAISGGGGGVPYEQYF
CDR3 DNA: TGTGCCATCAGTGGAGGGGGAGGAGGGGTGCCCTACGAGCAGTACTTC

D gene: .
J gene: TRBJ2-7
CDR3 length: 14
clone size: .
V gene: TRBV10-3
CDR3 protein: CAISLQGSDYEQYF
CDR3 DNA: TGTGCCATCAGTCTTCAGGGGAGCGACTACGAGCAGTACTTC

D gene: TRBD1
J gene: TRBJ2-1
CDR3 length: 12
clone size: .
V gene: TRBV7-8
CDR3 protein: CASSGQGNEQFF
CDR3 DNA: TGTGCCAGCAGCGGACAGGGCAATGAGCAGTTCTTC

D gene: .
J gene: TRBJ1-1
CDR3 length: 12
clone size: .
V gene: TRBV12-3/TRBV12-4
CDR3 protein: CASSSIVTEAFF
CDR3 DNA: TGTGCCAGCAGTTCCATTGTCACTGAAGCTTTCTTT

D gene: TRBD2
J gene: TRBJ2-2
CDR3 length: 18
clone size: .
V gene: TRBV7-3
CDR3 protein: CASSLMAIAGGSTGELFF
CDR3 DNA: TGTGCCAGCAGCTTAATGGCTATAGCGGGAGGTAGCACCGGGGAGCTGTTTTTT

D gene: TRBD2
J gene: TRBJ2-5
CDR3 length: 15
clone size: .
V gene: TRBV2
CDR3 protein: CASSSGLAGEETQYF
CDR3 DNA: TGTGCCAGCAGCTCGGGACTAGCGGGAGAAGAGACCCAGTACTTC

D gene: TRBD2
J gene: TRBJ2-1
CDR3 length: 13
clone size: .
V gene: TRBV24-1
CDR3 protein: CATSEGGRDEQFF
CDR3 DNA: TGTGCCACCAGTGAGGGCGGGAGAGATGAGCAGTTCTTC

D gene: TRBD2
J gene: TRBJ2-7
CDR3 length: 12
clone size: .
V gene: TRBV10-1
CDR3 protein: CASSEAGGEQYF
CDR3 DNA: TGCGCCAGCAGCGAGGCGGGGGGCGAGCAGTACTTC

D gene: .
J gene: TRBJ1-2
CDR3 length: 14
clone size: .
V gene: TRBV7-2
CDR3 protein: CASSWRAGGGGYTF
CDR3 DNA: TGTGCCAGCAGCTGGCGGGCGGGGGGCGGAGGCTACACCTTC

D gene: TRBD1
J gene: TRBJ2-7
CDR3 length: 14
clone size: .
V gene: TRBV2
CDR3 protein: CASSDPDRAYEQYF
CDR3 DNA: TGTGCCAGCAGTGACCCCGACAGGGCTTACGAGCAGTACTTC

D gene: TRBD1
J gene: TRBJ1-4
CDR3 length: 14
clone size: .
V gene: TRBV28
CDR3 protein: CASHTGTGKKKLFF
CDR3 DNA: TGTGCCAGTCATACCGGGACAGGGAAAAAAAAACTGTTTTTT

D gene: .
J gene: TRBJ1-1
CDR3 length: 12
clone size: .
V gene: TRBV5-1
CDR3 protein: CASSGDSEEAFF
CDR3 DNA: TGCGCCAGCAGCGGGGACTCCGAGGAAGCTTTCTTT

D gene: .
J gene: TRBJ2-7
CDR3 length: 11
clone size: .
V gene: TRBV6-5
CDR3 protein: CASSRKYEQYF
CDR3 DNA: TGTGCCAGCAGTCGGAAGTACGAGCAGTACTTC

D gene: .
J gene: TRBJ1-1
CDR3 length: 16
clone size: .
V gene: TRBV18
CDR3 protein: CASSVYKPGASTEAFF
CDR3 DNA: TGTGCCAGCTCTGTGTACAAGCCCGGGGCCTCCACTGAAGCTTTCTTT

D gene: TRBD2
J gene: TRBJ2-2
CDR3 length: 16
clone size: .
V gene: TRBV10-3
CDR3 protein: CAISALAGGDTGELFF
CDR3 DNA: TGTGCCATCAGTGCCCTAGCGGGAGGTGACACCGGGGAGCTGTTTTTT

D gene: .
J gene: TRBJ2-7
CDR3 length: 13
clone size: .
V gene: TRBV6-5
CDR3 protein: CASSDSWGYEQYF
CDR3 DNA: TGTGCCAGCTCGGACAGCTGGGGCTACGAGCAGTACTTC

D gene: .
J gene: TRBJ1-1
CDR3 length: 13
clone size: few
V gene: TRBV4-1
CDR3 protein: CASSQDSITEAFF
CDR3 DNA: TGCGCCAGCAGCCAAGACAGTATCACTGAAGCTTTCTTT

D gene: .
J gene: TRBJ1-1
CDR3 length: 12
clone size: .
V gene: TRBV19
CDR3 protein: CASSPGIFEAFF
CDR3 DNA: TGTGCCAGTAGTCCAGGGATTTTTGAAGCTTTCTTT

D gene: TRBD1
J gene: TRBJ1-4
CDR3 length: 15
clone size: few
V gene: TRBV5-1
CDR3 protein: CASSPAGQGREKLFF
CDR3 DNA: TGCGCCAGCAGCCCAGCGGGACAGGGACGTGAAAAACTGTTTTTT

D gene: .
J gene: TRBJ1-5
CDR3 length: 17
clone size: once
V gene: TRBV5-3
CDR3 protein: CARSLIQGGKSNQPQHF
CDR3 DNA: TGTGCCAGAAGCTTGATTCAGGGTGGTAAAAGCAATCAGCCCCAGCATTTT

D gene: .
J gene: TRBJ2-7
CDR3 length: 14
clone size: .
V gene: TRBV7-3
CDR3 protein: CASSLGKGSYEQYF
CDR3 DNA: TGTGCCAGCAGCTTAGGGAAGGGCTCCTACGAGCAGTACTTC

D gene: .
J gene: TRBJ1-2
CDR3 length: 13
clone size: .
V gene: TRBV28
CDR3 protein: CASSLGGGNGYTF
CDR3 DNA: TGTGCCAGCAGTTTAGGCGGAGGCAATGGCTACACCTTC

D gene: TRBD1
J gene: TRBJ2-1
CDR3 length: 15
clone size: .
V gene: TRBV6-4
CDR3 protein: CASTPGQGAPNEQFF
CDR3 DNA: TGTGCCAGCACCCCCGGGCAGGGGGCCCCCAATGAGCAGTTCTTC

D gene: .
J gene: TRBJ2-1
CDR3 length: 16
clone size: .
V gene: TRBV18
CDR3 protein: CASSPTYPSSYNEQFF
CDR3 DNA: TGTGCCAGCTCACCCACGTACCCTAGCTCGTACAATGAGCAGTTCTTC

D gene: .
J gene: TRBJ1-6
CDR3 length: 12
clone size: .
V gene: TRBV28
CDR3 protein: CASSPLHSPLHF
CDR3 DNA: TGTGCCAGCAGCCCCCTTCATTCACCCCTCCACTTT

D gene: .
J gene: TRBJ2-7
CDR3 length: 15
clone size: .
V gene: TRBV7-2
CDR3 protein: CASSPLWSGAGEQYF
CDR3 DNA: TGTGCCAGCAGCCCCCTTTGGTCGGGGGCGGGAGAGCAGTACTTC

D gene: TRBD1
J gene: TRBJ1-5
CDR3 length: 13
clone size: .
V gene: TRBV12-3/TRBV12-4
CDR3 protein: CASSLTGPRPQHF
CDR3 DNA: TGTGCCAGCAGTTTGACAGGGCCCCGGCCCCAGCATTTT

D gene: TRBD1
J gene: TRBJ1-6
CDR3 length: 18
clone size: .
V gene: TRBV18
CDR3 protein: CASSPPPDRGGLSSPLHF
CDR3 DNA: TGTGCCAGCTCACCACCTCCGGACAGGGGAGGCCTGAGTTCACCCCTCCACTTT

D gene: .
J gene: TRBJ2-3
CDR3 length: 17
clone size: .
V gene: TRBV3-1/TRBV3-2
CDR3 protein: CASSQDGPGFRTDTQYF
CDR3 DNA: TGTGCCAGCAGCCAAGATGGCCCAGGATTCCGCACAGATACGCAGTATTTT

D gene: TRBD1
J gene: TRBJ1-1
CDR3 length: 15
clone size: .
V gene: TRBV5-1
CDR3 protein: CASSPRTGLNTEAFF
CDR3 DNA: TGCGCCAGCAGCCCCAGGACAGGATTGAACACTGAAGCTTTCTTT

D gene: .
J gene: TRBJ1-6
CDR3 length: 14
clone size: few
V gene: TRBV6-5
CDR3 protein: CASSLPNDNSPLHF
CDR3 DNA: TGTGCCAGCAGTCTGCCGAATGATAATTCACCCCTCCACTTT

D gene: .
J gene: TRBJ1-2
CDR3 length: 14
clone size: few
V gene: TRBV2
CDR3 protein: CASSESAGNYGYTF
CDR3 DNA: TGTGCCAGCAGTGAATCCGCAGGGAACTATGGCTACACCTTC

D gene: TRBD2
J gene: TRBJ2-7
CDR3 length: 16
clone size: few
V gene: TRBV6-4
CDR3 protein: CASEQKREVVPYEQYF
CDR3 DNA: TGTGCCAGCGAACAGAAGCGGGAGGTTGTTCCTTACGAGCAGTACTTC